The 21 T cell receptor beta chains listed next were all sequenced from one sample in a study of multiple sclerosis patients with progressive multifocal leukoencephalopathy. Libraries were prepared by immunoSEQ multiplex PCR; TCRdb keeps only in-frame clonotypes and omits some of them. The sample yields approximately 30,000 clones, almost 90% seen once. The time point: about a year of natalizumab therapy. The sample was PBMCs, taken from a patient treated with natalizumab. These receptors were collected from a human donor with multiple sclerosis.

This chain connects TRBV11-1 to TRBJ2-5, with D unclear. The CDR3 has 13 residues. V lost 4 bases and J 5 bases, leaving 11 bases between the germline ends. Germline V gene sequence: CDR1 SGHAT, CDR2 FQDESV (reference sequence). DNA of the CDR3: TGTGCCAGCAGCTACAGATCGGAGGAGACCCAGTACTTC. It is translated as CASSYRSEETQYF. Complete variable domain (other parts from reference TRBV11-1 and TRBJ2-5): EAEVAQSPRYKITEKSQAVAFWCDPISGHATLYWYRQILGQGPELLVQFQDESVVDDSQLPKDRFSAERLKGVDSTLKIQPAELGDSAMYLCASSYRSEETQYFGPGTRLLVL.

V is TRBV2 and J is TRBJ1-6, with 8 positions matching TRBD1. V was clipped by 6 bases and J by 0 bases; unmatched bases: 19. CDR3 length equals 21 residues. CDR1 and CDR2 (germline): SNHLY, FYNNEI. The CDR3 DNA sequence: TGTGCCAGCAGCGTCTCACTGACAGGGGAGTCTAGTCCCTCCTATAATTCACCCCTCCACTTT. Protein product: CASSVSLTGESSPSYNSPLHF.

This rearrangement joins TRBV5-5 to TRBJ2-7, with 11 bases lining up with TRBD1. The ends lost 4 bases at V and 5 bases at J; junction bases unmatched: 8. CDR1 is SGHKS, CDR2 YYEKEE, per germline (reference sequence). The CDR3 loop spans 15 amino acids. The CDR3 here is CASSQYGQGADEQYF. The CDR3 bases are TGTGCCAGCAGCCAATACGGACAGGGGGCTGACGAGCAGTACTTC.

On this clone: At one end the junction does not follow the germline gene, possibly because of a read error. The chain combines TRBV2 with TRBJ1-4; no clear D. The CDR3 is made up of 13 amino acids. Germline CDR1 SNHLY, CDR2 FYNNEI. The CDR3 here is CASSEGLGEKLFF. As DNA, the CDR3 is TGTGCCAGCAGCGAAGGGCTCGGTGAAAAACTGTTTTTT.

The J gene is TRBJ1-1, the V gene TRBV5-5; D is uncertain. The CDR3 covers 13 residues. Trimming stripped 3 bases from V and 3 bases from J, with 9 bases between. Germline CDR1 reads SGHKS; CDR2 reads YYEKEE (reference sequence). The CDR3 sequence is CASSSVGYTEAFF. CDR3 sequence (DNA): TGTGCCAGCAGCTCCGTAGGGTACACTGAAGCTTTCTTT.

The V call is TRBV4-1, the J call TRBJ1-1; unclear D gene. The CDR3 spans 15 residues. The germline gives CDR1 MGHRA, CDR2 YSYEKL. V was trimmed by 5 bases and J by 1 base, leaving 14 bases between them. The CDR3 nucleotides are TGCGCCAGCAGCGAAAGGGCTTCAAGGAACACTGAAGCTTTCTTT. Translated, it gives CASSERASRNTEAFF.

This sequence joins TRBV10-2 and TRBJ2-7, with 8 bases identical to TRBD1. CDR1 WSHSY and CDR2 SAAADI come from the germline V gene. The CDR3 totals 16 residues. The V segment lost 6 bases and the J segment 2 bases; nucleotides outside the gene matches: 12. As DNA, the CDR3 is TGCGCCAGCAGCACCTCCCGACAGGGGCCGACCTACGAGCAGTACTTC. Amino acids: CASSTSRQGPTYEQYF.

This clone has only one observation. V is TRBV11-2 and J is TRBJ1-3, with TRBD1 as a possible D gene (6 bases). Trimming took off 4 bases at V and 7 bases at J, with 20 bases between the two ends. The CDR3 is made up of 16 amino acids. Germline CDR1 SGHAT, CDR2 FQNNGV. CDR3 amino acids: CASSSHSRRQANTIYF. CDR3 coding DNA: TGTGCCAGCAGCTCCCACTCCCGAAGACAGGCCAACACCATATATTTT.

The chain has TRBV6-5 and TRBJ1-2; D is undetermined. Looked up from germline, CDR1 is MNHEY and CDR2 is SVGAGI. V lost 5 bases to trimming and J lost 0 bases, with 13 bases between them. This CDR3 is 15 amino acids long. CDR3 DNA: TGTGCCAGCAGTGTTTCACAGCTCCCTAACTATGGCTACACCTTC. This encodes CASSVSQLPNYGYTF.

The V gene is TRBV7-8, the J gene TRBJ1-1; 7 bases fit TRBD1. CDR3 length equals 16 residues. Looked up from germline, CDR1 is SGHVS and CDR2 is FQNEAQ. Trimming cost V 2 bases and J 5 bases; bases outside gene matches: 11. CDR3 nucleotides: TGTGCCAGCAGCTTAAACGGCCCAGGGGGAGGAACTGAAGCTTTCTTT. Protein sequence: CASSLNGPGGGTEAFF.

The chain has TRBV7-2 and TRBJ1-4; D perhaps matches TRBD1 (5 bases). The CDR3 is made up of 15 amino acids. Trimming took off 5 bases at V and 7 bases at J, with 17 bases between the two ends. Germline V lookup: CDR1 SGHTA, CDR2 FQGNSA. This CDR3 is CASSTHRSPSEKLFF. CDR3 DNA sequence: TGTGCCAGCAGCACTCACAGGTCCCCTAGTGAAAAACTGTTTTTT.

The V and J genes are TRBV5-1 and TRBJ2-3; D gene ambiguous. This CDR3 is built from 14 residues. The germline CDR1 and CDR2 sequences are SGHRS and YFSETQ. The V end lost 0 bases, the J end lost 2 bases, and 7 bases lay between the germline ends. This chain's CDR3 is CASSLEADTDTQYF. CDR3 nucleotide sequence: TGCGCCAGCAGCTTGGAGGCAGACACAGATACGCAGTATTTT. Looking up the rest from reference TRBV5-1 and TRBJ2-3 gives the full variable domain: KAGVTQTPRYLIKTRGQQVTLSCSPISGHRSVSWYQQTPGQGLQFLFEYFSETQRNKGNFPGRFSGRQFSNSRSEMNVSTLELGDSALYLCASSLEADTDTQYFGPGTRLTVL.

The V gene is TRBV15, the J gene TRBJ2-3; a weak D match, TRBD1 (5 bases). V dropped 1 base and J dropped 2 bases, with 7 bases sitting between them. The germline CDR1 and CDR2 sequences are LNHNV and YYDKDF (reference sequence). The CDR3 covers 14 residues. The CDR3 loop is CATSRGQSTDTQYF. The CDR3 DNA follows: TGTGCCACCAGCAGAGGACAGTCCACAGATACGCAGTATTTT. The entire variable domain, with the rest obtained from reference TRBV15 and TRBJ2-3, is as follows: DAMVIQNPRYQVTQFGKPVTLSCSQTLNHNVMYWYQQKSSQAPKLLFHYYDKDFNNEADTPDNFQSRRPNTSFCFLDIRSPGLGDTAMYLCATSRGQSTDTQYFGPGTRLTVL.

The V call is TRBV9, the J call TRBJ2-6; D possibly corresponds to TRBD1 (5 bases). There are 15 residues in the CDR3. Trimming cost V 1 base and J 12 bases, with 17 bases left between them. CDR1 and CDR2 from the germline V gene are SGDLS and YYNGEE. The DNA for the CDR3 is TGTGCCAGCAGCGTAAATGAAGGGGCTTCGCTCGTCCTGACTTTC. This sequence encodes CASSVNEGASLVLTF. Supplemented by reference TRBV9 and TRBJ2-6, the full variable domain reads DSGVTQTPKHLITATGQRVTLRCSPRSGDLSVYWYQQSLDQGLQFLIQYYNGEERAKGNILERFSAQQFPDLHSELNLSSLELGDSALYFCASSVNEGASLVLTFGAGSRLTVL.

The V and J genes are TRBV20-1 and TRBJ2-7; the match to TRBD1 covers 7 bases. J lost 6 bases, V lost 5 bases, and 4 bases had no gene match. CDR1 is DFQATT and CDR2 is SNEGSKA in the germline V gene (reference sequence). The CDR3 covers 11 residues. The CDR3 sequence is CSAFRDSEQYF. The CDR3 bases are TGCAGTGCTTTTCGGGACAGCGAGCAGTACTTC.

The CDR3 spells CASSQDATYQETQYF. For the CDR3, the DNA is TGTGCCAGCAGCCAAGACGCTACGTACCAAGAGACCCAGTACTTC. The chain couples TRBV4-2 to TRBJ2-5; D unresolved. This CDR3 has 15 amino acids. The germline V gene has CDR1 LGHNA and CDR2 YNFKEQ. Trimming took off 0 bases at V and 0 bases at J, with 8 bases between the two ends.

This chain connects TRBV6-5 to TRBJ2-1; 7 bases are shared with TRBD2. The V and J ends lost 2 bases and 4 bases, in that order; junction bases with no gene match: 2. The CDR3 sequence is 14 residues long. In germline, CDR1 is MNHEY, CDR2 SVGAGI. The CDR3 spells CASSYQREYNEQFF. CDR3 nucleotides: TGTGCCAGCAGTTACCAGCGGGAATACAATGAGCAGTTCTTC.

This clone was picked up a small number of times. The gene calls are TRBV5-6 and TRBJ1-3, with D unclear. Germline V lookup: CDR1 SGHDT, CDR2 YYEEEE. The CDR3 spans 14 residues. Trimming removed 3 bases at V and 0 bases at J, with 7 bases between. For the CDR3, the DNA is TGTGCCAGCAGCTCTGTGAGCTCTGGAAACACCATATATTTT. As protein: CASSSVSSGNTIYF. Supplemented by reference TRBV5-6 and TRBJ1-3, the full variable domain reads DAGVTQSPTHLIKTRGQQVTLRCSPKSGHDTVSWYQQALGQGPQFIFQYYEEEERQRGNFPDRFSGHQFPNYSSELNVNALLLGDSALYLCASSSVSSGNTIYFGEGSWLTVV.

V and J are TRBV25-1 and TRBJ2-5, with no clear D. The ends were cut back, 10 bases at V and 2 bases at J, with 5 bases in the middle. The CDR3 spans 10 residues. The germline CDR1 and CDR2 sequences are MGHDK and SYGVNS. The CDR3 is CATHQETQYF. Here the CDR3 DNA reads TGTGCCACACATCAAGAGACCCAGTACTTC.

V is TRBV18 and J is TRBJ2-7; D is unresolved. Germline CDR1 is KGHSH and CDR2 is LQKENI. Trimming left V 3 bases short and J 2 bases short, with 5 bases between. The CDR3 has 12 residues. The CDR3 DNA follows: TGTGCCAGCTCACCCGAGGCCTACGAGCAGTACTTC. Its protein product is CASSPEAYEQYF.

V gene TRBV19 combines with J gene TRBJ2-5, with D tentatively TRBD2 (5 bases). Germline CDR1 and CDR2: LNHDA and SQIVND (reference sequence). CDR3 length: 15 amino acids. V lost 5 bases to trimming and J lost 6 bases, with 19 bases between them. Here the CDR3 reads CASSPVSSPGKTQYF. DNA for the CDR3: TGTGCCAGTAGTCCCGTCTCCAGTCCGGGGAAGACCCAGTACTTC.